This T cell receptor (beta chain) comes out of a study of blood T cell repertoires in COVID-19. Under the authors' procedure: Amplification of reference gene primers was used by the study to estimate nucleated cell counts. Profiled with immunoSEQ multiplex PCR; TCRdb holds only in-frame clones, not every one. D and trimming were read from the DNA, whereas the V and J calls and clone size are those reported in that table. The top ten clones hold under 3% of a sample with about 230,000 clones, roughly 85% of them seen once. Looked up from germline, CDR1 is MNHEY and CDR2 is SMNVEV (reference sequence). J gave up 7 bases and V 5 bases, and 11 bases lay outside the gene matches. The CDR3 has 18 amino acids.

The sample comprised peripheral blood. This TCR was recovered from a woman aged 70-85 years with active or convalescent COVID-19. This chain connects TRBV27 to TRBJ2-2; 15 bases line up with TRBD2. The CDR3 sequence: CASSPRTSGGAGGGELFF. The DNA of the CDR3 is TGTGCCAGCAGTCCCCGGACTAGCGGGGGGGCAGGGGGCGGGGAGCTGTTTTTT.